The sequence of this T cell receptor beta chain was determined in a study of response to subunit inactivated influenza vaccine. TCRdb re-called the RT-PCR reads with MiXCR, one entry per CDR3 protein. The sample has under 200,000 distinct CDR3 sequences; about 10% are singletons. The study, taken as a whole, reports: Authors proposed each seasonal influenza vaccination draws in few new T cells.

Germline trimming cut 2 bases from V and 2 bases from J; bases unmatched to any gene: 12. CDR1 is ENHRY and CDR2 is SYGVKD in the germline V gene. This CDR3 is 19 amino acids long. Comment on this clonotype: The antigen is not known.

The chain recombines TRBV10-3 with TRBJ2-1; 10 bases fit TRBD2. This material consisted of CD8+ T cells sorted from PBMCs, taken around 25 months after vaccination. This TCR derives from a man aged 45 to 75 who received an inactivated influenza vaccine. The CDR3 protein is CAISENPRASGGAYNEQFF. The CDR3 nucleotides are TGTGCCATCAGTGAGAACCCTCGGGCTAGCGGGGGAGCCTACAATGAGCAGTTCTTC.